The present TCR beta chain was sequenced within a study of shared T cell receptors in the human thymus (dated by TCRdb to 2020 to 2022). For the wider study: The study examined how self-reactive, shared T-cell receptor alpha chains are generated in the human thymus.

Receptor amplification or capture employed the immunoSEQ multiplex PCR assay. TCRdb re-hosts the immuneACCESS table, in-frame sequences only. Its copies lack some clones; in the studies checked, an unresolved V gene accounts for under half of them, and the cause for the rest is not known. The sample contains over 450,000 clones, about 80% of them found a single time. Together, the top ten hold more than 0.01% of the sample. In the germline V gene, CDR1 corresponds to MDHEN and CDR2 to SYDVKM. The CDR3 covers 17 residues, taking in both the cysteine and the phenylalanine. The kept DNA is CDR3 alone, 51 bases in frame from the first base. V is cut back by 6 bases and J by 2 bases, with 10 bases in the junction unmatched. In this sample, this clone turned up a few times. The antigen this receptor binds is unknown. Per-nucleotide qualities are absent, and no much larger clonotype sits a single base away.

These data were also filed under a second study, of human thymus T cells. From that second study: In Finland, the donors were immunologically healthy infants who were having open corrective cardiac surgery for congenital heart defects. Thymus tissue was obtained as surgical resects removed during corrective cardiac surgery. Both the thymic and the peripheral blood repertoires appeared to show biased V and J gene segment usage. The related research reported highly overlapping thymic TCR repertoires among unrelated individuals. TCR alpha and beta repertoires from roughly eight infant thymus samples and four related peripheral blood samples were characterized in the study. Donor ages ranged from about 7 to 244 days, and the cohort comprised six male and a couple of female infants. After being mechanically released from the tissue, thymocytes were kept at -70 degrees C in pellets of roughly 9.5-32 million cells. A QIAsymphony instrument was used to extract genomic DNA from frozen cell pellets. The immunoSEQ multiplex PCR assay was used to amplify the TCRB and TCRAD loci from a standardized quantity of quality-controlled genomic DNA. Amplicons spanned the V(D)J region at a length sufficient to cover the CDR3 and identify V and J genes. Through the commercial immunoSEQ service, the amplicons were sequenced on an Illumina platform. Corrections for primer bias and sequencing errors followed previously described methods, while TCRAD and TCRB definitions were based on the IMGT database. The repertoires were analysed using immunoSEQ Analyzer 3.0 and VDJTools for basic statistics, V/J segment usage, diversity estimates, rarefaction and pairwise overlap. Diversity was estimated using the Chao1, ChaoE, Efron-Thisted, Shannon and inverse Simpson indices, and was also estimated on datasets down-sampled to the size of the smallest sample. For repertoire overlap, CDR3 nucleotide sequence, V gene and J gene had to match strictly, and clustering was done by Jaccard-based multidimensional scaling. Thymus samples yielded on average approximately 840,000 unique TCRB clonotypes, compared with about 80,000 from blood samples.

In this chain, TRBV28 is recombined with TRBJ1-6, and 7 junction bases match TRBD1. The sequence derives from a boy less than two years old with a congenital heart defect. Donor details come from another sample of the same person, matched by shared clones. The sequenced sample consisted of thymocytes. The nucleotide sequence reads as follows: TGTGCCAGCAGAGGGGTCCACAGGGGTCCCTATAATTCACCCCTCCACTTT. Its protein product is CASRGVHRGPYNSPLHF.